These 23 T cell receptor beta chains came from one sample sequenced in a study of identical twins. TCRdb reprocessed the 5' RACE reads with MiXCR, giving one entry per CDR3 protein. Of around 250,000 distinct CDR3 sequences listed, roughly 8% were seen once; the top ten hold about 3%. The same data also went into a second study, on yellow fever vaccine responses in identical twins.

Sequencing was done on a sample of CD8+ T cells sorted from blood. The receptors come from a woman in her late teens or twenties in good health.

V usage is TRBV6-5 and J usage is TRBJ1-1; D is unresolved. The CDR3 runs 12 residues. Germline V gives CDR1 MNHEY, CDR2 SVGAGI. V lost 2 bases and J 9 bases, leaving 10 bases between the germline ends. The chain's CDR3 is CASSYVPGQAFF. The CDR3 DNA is TGTGCCAGCAGTTACGTGCCGGGTCAAGCTTTCTTT.

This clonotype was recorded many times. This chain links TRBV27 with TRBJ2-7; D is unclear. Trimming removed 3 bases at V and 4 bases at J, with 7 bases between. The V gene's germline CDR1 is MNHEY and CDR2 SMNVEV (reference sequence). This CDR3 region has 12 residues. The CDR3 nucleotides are TGTGCCAGCAGTTTGAATGGGTACGAGCAGTACTTC. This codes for CASSLNGYEQYF.

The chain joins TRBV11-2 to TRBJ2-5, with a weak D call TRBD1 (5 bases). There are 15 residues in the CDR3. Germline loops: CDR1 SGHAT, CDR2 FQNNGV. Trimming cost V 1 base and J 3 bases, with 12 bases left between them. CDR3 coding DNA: TGTGCCAGCAGCTTAGGGGCAGGGCCTAAAGAGACCCAGTACTTC. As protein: CASSLGAGPKETQYF.

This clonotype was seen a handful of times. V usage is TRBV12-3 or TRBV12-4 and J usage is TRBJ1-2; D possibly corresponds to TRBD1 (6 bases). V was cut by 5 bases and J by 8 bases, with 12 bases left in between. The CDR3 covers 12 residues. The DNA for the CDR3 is TGTGCCAGCAGTAAACAGGGCGGGGGCTACACCTTC. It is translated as CASSKQGGGYTF.

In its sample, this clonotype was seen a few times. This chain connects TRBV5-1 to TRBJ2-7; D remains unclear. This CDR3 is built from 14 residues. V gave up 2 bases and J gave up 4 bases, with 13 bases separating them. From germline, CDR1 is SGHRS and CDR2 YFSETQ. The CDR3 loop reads CASSFELPGYEQYF. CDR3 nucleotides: TGCGCCAGCAGCTTCGAACTCCCAGGTTACGAGCAGTACTTC. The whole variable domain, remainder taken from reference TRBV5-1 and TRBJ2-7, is KAGVTQTPRYLIKTRGQQVTLSCSPISGHRSVSWYQQTPGQGLQFLFEYFSETQRNKGNFPGRFSGRQFSNSRSEMNVSTLELGDSALYLCASSFELPGYEQYFGPGTRLTVT.

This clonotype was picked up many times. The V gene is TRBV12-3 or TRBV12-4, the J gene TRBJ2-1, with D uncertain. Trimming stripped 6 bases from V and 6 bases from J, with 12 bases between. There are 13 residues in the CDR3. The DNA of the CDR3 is TGTGCCAGCAGCCCTTATTCTGGCAATGAGCAGTTCTTC. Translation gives CASSPYSGNEQFF.

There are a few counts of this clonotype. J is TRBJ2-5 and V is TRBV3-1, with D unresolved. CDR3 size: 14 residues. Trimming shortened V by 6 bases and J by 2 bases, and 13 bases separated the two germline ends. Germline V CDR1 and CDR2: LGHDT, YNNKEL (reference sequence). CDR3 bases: TGTGCCAGCAGACCCTACGCAGCGCAAGAGACCCAGTACTTC. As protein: CASRPYAAQETQYF.

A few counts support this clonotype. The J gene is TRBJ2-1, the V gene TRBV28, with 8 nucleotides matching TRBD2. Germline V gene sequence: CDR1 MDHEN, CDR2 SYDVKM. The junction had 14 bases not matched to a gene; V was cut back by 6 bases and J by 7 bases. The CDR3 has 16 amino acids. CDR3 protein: CASSLLVAGGRNEQFF. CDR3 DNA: TGTGCCAGCAGCCTGCTGGTGGCGGGAGGTAGAAATGAGCAGTTCTTC.

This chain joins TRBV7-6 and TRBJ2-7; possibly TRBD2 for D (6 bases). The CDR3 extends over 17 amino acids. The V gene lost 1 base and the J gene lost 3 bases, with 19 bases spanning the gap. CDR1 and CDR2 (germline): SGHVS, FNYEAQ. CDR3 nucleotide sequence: TGTGCCAGCAGCTTAGGGCCACCCGCGGGGCTGTTCTACGAGCAGTACTTC. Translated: CASSLGPPAGLFYEQYF.

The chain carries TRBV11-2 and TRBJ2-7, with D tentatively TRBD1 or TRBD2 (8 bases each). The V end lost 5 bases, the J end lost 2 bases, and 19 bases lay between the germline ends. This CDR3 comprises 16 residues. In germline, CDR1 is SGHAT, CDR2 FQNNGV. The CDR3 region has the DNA TGTGCCAGCAGCCGTCGGGGGGGACAGGCCGCCTACGAGCAGTACTTC. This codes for CASSRRGGQAAYEQYF.

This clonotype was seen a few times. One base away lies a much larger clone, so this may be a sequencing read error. CDR3 residues: CASSPYTDTQYF. The CDR3 region has the DNA TGTGCCAGCAGTCCATACACAGATACGCAGTATTTT. This chain connects TRBV11-2 to TRBJ2-3; D is uncertain. Germline-derived CDR1 and CDR2 are SGHAT and FQNNGV. The CDR3 runs to 12 residues. Trimming cost V 6 bases and J 2 bases, with 6 bases left between them. The full variable domain, in which reference TRBV11-2 and TRBJ2-3 provide the parts outside the CDR3, is EAGVAQSPRYKIIEKRQSVAFWCNPISGHATLYWYQQILGQGPKLLIQFQNNGVVDDSQLPKDRFSAERLKGVDSTLKIQPAKLEDSAVYLCASSPYTDTQYFGPGTRLTVL.

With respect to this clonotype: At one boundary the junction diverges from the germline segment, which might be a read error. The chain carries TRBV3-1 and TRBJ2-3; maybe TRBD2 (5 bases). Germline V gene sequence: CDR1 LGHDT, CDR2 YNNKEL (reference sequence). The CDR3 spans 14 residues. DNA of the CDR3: TGTGCCAGCAGCCCTATATCTAGCACAGATACGCACTATTTT. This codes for CASSPISSTDTHYF.

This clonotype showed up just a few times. CDR3 region: CASKQGDSYEQYF. Written as DNA, the CDR3 is TGTGCCAGCAAGCAAGGGGATTCCTACGAGCAGTACTTC. The gene calls are TRBV7-9 and TRBJ2-7, with D perhaps TRBD1 (5 bases). Per germline, CDR1 SEHNR and CDR2 FQNEAQ (reference sequence). This CDR3 has 13 amino acids. V lost 7 bases and J 1 base, leaving 11 bases between the germline ends.

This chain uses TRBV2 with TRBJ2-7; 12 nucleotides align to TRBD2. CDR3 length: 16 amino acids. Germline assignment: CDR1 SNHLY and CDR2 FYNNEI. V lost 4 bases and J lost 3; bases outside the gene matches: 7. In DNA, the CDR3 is TGTGCCAGCAGTGGGACTAGCGGGGCTTCATTCTACGAGCAGTACTTC. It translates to CASSGTSGASFYEQYF.

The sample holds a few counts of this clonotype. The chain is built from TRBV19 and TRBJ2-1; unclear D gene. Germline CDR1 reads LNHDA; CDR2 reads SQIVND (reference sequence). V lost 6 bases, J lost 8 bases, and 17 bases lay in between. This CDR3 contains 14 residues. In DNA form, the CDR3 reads TGTGCCAGTAGCTTGGAGACGTTGTTGGATGAGCAGTTCTTC. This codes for CASSLETLLDEQFF.

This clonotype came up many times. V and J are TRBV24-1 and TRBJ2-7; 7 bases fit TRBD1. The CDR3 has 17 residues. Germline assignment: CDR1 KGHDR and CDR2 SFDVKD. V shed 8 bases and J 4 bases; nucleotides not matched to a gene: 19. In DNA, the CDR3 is TGTGCCACCAAACTACCCTCAATGGGACAGCATCGGTACGAGCAGTACTTC. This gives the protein CATKLPSMGQHRYEQYF.

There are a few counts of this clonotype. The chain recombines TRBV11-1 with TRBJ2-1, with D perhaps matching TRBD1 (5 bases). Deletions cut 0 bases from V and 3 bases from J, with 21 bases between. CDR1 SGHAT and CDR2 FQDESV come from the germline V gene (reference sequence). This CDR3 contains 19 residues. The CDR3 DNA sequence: TGTGCCAGCAGCTTAGCAACCGGGCAGGGTTCCGCCAACTACAATGAGCAGTTCTTC. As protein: CASSLATGQGSANYNEQFF.

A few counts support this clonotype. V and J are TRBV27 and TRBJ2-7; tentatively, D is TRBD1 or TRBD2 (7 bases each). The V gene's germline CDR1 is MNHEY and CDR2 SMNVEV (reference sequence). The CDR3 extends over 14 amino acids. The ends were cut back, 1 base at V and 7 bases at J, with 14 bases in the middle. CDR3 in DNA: TGTGCCAGCAGTTTATTCAGGGGGGGGCGGGAGCAGTACTTC. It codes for CASSLFRGGREQYF.

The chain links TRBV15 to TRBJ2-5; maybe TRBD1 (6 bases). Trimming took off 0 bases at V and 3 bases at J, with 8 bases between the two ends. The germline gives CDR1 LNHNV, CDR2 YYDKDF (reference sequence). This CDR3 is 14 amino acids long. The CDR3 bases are TGTGCCACCAGCAGAGATAAGGGGGAAGAGACCCAGTACTTC. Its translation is CATSRDKGEETQYF.

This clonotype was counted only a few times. This CDR3 is CATSASVGDTQYF. The CDR3 DNA sequence: TGTGCCACCAGTGCTTCCGTGGGAGATACGCAGTATTTT. The chain joins TRBV24-1 to TRBJ2-3; no clear D. The CDR3 extends over 13 amino acids. Germline assignment: CDR1 KGHDR and CDR2 SFDVKD. V dropped 5 bases and J dropped 5 bases, with 10 bases sitting between them.

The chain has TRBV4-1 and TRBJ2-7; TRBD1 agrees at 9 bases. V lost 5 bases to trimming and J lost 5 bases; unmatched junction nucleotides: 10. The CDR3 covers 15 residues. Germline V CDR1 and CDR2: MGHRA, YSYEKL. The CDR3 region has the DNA TGCGCCAGCAGCGAAGTCCCGGGACAGGGCCACGAGCAGTACTTC. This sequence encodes CASSEVPGQGHEQYF.

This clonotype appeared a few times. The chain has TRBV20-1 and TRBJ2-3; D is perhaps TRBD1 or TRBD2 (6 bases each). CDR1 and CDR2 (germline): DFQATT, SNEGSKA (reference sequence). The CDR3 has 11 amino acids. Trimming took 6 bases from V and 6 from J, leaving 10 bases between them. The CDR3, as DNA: TGCAGTGCCAAAGGGGGGGATACGCAGTATTTT. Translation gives CSAKGGDTQYF.

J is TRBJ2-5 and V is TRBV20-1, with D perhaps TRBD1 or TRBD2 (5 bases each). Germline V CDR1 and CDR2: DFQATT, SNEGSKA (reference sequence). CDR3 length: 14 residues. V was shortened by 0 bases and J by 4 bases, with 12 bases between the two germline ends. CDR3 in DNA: TGCAGTGCTAGAGATAGGTGGGGGTCAGAGACCCAGTACTTC. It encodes CSARDRWGSETQYF.